This T cell receptor beta chain was observed in a study of blood T cell repertoires in COVID-19. Germline assignment: CDR1 SGHTA and CDR2 FQGTGA. The length of the CDR3 is 14 residues. The germline V and J ends were trimmed by 0 bases and 5 bases, with 10 bases remaining between them. Using immunoSEQ multiplex PCR, the repertoire was profiled, and TCRdb retains in-frame clones only, with some absent. The table lists some 370,000 clones, 80% to 85% of them singletons, with roughly 5.1% in the top ten. This clonotype was sampled from a woman in her forties or fifties who had recovered from COVID-19. The source material was PBMCs or T cells enriched from blood (not recorded which). The rearrangement uses TRBV7-3 and TRBJ1-1; a possible D gene is TRBD1 (5 bases). CDR3 bases: TGTGCCAGCAGCTTAACCCCGGCAGGGACTGAAGCTTTCTTT. Translating it yields CASSLTPAGTEAFF.